A selection of T cell receptor beta chains follows, all from one sample in a study of technical replicates of blood from a few donors. Measured with immunoSEQ multiplex PCR; TCRdb has only the in-frame clones, and not every one. The repertoire consists of some 77,000 clones, with 65% to 90% occurring once and the leading ten covering approximately 4.6%. Sequencing was done on a sample of PBMCs. The receptors stem from a human donor in good health. Some clones in this sample may be carry-over from other donors' samples. Both conserved end residues are part of each CDR3. A D gene is named only where the DNA matches it firmly. The size field is filled for only some rows; it gives once, few, many or a size class.

>few|TRBJ2-1|TRBD2|TRBV4-3
TGCGCCAGCAGCCCGGGACTAGCGGGCTCCTACAATGAGCAGTTCTTC
CASSPGLAGSYNEQFF
>once|TRBJ1-4|TRBD1|TRBV5-1
TGCGCCAGCAGCAAATGGGGCCAAAATCAGGGGGCCGGTGAAAAACTGTTTTTT
CASSKWGQNQGAGEKLFF
>.|TRBJ2-7|.|TRBV7-9
TGTGCCAGCACACGGGGGTACGAGCAGTACTTC
CASTRGYEQYF
>.|TRBJ2-1|TRBD2|TRBV5-1
TGCGCCAGCAGCGCTACTAGCGGGAGGGCCATAAGTGAGCAGTTCTTC
CASSATSGRAISEQFF
>.|TRBJ2-1|TRBD2|TRBV15
TGTGCCACCAGCAGAGACCTAGCGGGGGGCTACAATGAGCAGTTCTTC
CATSRDLAGGYNEQFF
>.|TRBJ2-3|.|TRBV9
TGTGCCAGCAGCGTAGGCCCCATGTACACCGGGGGCACAGATACGCAGTATTTT
CASSVGPMYTGGTDTQYF
>.|TRBJ2-7|.|TRBV7-9
TGTGCCAGCGGCACAGGGGAGCAGTACTTC
CASGTGEQYF
>.|TRBJ2-5|.|TRBV7-6
TGTGCCAGCAGCTCGGTCTTGACACAAGAGACCCAGTACTTC
CASSSVLTQETQYF
>.|TRBJ1-2|.|TRBV6-5
TGTGCCAGCAGTTACTCGATTAGCTTCCAAAATGGCTACACCTTC
CASSYSISFQNGYTF
>.|TRBJ2-1|.|TRBV7-2
TGTGCCAGCAGCTTAGCTGCGGGAAGCTACAATGAGCAGTTCTTC
CASSLAAGSYNEQFF
>few|TRBJ1-2|.|TRBV5-6
TGTGCCAGCAGCTTGGATGCGGAGAATTTGGCCTTC
CASSLDAENLAF
>.|TRBJ2-7|TRBD1|TRBV29-1
TGCAGCGTTGAAGATAGGGGGCGATACGAGCAGTACTTC
CSVEDRGRYEQYF